A single sample gave rise to the 3 T cell receptor beta chains below, sequenced in a study of blood T cell repertoires in COVID-19. Measured with immunoSEQ multiplex PCR; TCRdb has only the in-frame clones, and not every one. The sample comprises about 200,000 clones, about nine tenths of which are singletons, and around 1.5% rests with the top ten. Sequenced material: peripheral blood. The receptors shown here come from a man younger than 30 with active or convalescent COVID-19.

This chain links TRBV5-4 with TRBJ1-4; the D gene is possibly TRBD1 (6 bases). Germline lookup yields CDR1 SGHNT and CDR2 YYREEE (reference sequence). The CDR3 sequence is 16 residues long. The V end was cut by 0 bases, the J end by 7 bases, with 16 bases between. The CDR3: CASSLGSGAGREKLFF. Here the CDR3 DNA reads TGTGCCAGCAGCTTGGGGTCAGGGGCCGGACGTGAAAAACTGTTTTTT.

The CDR3 DNA reads as TGTGCCAGCAGGGGGAGGGTCACTGAAGCTTTCTTT. This sequence encodes CASRGRVTEAFF. The chain has TRBV2 and TRBJ1-1, with unresolved D. The ends were cut back, 6 bases at V and 4 bases at J, with 9 bases in the middle. Germline CDR1 reads SNHLY; CDR2 reads FYNNEI. The CDR3 has 12 amino acids.

This clone was picked up one time. The rearrangement joins TRBV2 to TRBJ2-2; TRBD2 matches 8 bases. CDR1 is SNHLY, CDR2 FYNNEI, per germline. This CDR3 region has 13 residues. After removal of 5 bases from V and 7 bases from J, the junction contained 3 bases not matched to a gene. The CDR3 loop reads CASSREGGGELFF. For the CDR3, the DNA is TGTGCCAGCAGTCGGGAGGGAGGCGGGGAGCTGTTTTTT.